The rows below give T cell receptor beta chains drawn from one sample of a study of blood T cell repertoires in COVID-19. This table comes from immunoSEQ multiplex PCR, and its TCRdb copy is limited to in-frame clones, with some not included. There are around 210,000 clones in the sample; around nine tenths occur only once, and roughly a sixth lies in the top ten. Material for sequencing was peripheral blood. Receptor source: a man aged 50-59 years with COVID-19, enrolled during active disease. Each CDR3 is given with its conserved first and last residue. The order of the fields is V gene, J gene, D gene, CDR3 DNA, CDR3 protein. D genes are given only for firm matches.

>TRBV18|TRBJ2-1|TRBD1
TGTGCCAGCTCACCTTTACCGGGACAGGGGGCCTACAATGAGCAGTTCTTC
CASSPLPGQGAYNEQFF
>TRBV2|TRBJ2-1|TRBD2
TGTGCCAGCATAGCAGCGGGAGTCTACAATGAGCAGTTCTTC
CASIAAGVYNEQFF
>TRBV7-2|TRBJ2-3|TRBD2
TGTGCCAGCAAGAAACCGGGGGGGTTCACAGATACGCAGTATTTT
CASKKPGGFTDTQYF
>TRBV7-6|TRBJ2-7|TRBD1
TGTGCCAGCAGCTCCCGGACAGGGCGGTCCTACGAGCAGTACTTC
CASSSRTGRSYEQYF
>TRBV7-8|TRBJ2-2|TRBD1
TGTGCCAGCAGCACCACAGGGGCGCGGGACACCGGGGAGCTGTTTTTT
CASSTTGARDTGELFF
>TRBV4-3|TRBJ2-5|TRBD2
TGCGCCAGCAGCCAAGGGGCGGGAGGTAGGGGGGGGCCCTTGGAGACCCAGTACTTC
CASSQGAGGRGGPLETQYF
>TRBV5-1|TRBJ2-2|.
TGCGCCAGCAGCGCGCATGGACAGAACACCGGGGAGCTGTTTTTT
CASSAHGQNTGELFF
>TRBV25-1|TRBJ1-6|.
TGTGCCAGCAGTGAATTTAGCTCCTATAATTCACCCCTCCACTTT
CASSEFSSYNSPLHF
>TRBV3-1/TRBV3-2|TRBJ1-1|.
TGTGCCAGCAGCCGGGGGCCTGAAGCTTTCTTT
CASSRGPEAFF
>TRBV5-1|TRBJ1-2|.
TGCGCCAGCAGCTTGTTTTTACAGGGCGAAGGCTACACCTTC
CASSLFLQGEGYTF